The 5 T cell receptor beta chains reported below all come from one sample, sequenced in a study of blood T cells in healthy people across ages. The authors ran a second PCR of roughly 6 to 12 cycles using a sample-barcoded 5' primer and a J-beta primer mix. TCRdb re-called the 5' RACE reads through MiXCR, storing one row per CDR3 protein. The sample includes roughly 410,000 distinct CDR3 sequences, approximately 47% of them seen just once. What was sequenced was blood. The receptors were gathered from a man between 60 and 70 years old in good health.

This chain connects TRBV9 to TRBJ1-2, with D possibly being TRBD1 (5 bases). The CDR3 extends over 17 amino acids. Trimming shortened V by 2 bases and J by 3 bases, and 20 bases separated the two germline ends. The germline V gene encodes CDR1 SGDLS and CDR2 YYNGEE. In DNA, the CDR3 is TGTGCCAGCAGCGTCTCGACGGGACTCCGAGGAGACTATGGCTACACCTTC. It specifies CASSVSTGLRGDYGYTF.

The rearrangement uses TRBV3-1 and TRBJ2-7, with D maybe TRBD2 (5 bases). The germline gives CDR1 LGHDT, CDR2 YNNKEL (reference sequence). V shed 6 bases and J shed 0 bases, with 15 bases lying between them. The CDR3 contains 15 residues. This CDR3 reads CASSGGGSSSYEQYF. CDR3 nucleotide sequence: TGTGCCAGCAGTGGAGGAGGATCCAGCTCCTACGAGCAGTACTTC.

This chain connects TRBV27 to TRBJ1-2; 7 bases fit TRBD1. Trimming cost V 3 bases and J 6 bases; bases outside gene matches: 4. Germline V gene sequence: CDR1 MNHEY, CDR2 SMNVEV (reference sequence). The CDR3 sequence is 13 residues long. DNA for the CDR3: TGTGCCAGCAGTTTTTCAGGGGGAGATGGCTACACCTTC. It encodes CASSFSGGDGYTF.

This clonotype was detected only a few times. A read error may explain this, as a much larger clone is one base away. This chain connects TRBV6-5 to TRBJ2-3, with D possibly TRBD2 on 6 matching bases. This CDR3 region has 14 residues. Germline CDR1 MNHEY, CDR2 SVGAGI. The DNA of the CDR3 is TGTGCCGGCAGGCGGGACTTAAGCACAGATACGCAGTATTTT. Protein product: CAGRRDLSTDTQYF.

This clonotype was seen only once. The chain combines TRBV12-3 or TRBV12-4 with TRBJ1-6; D gene unclear. The CDR3 runs to 15 residues. Between the trimmed V and J ends, which lost 3 bases and 10 bases, there was a span of 16 bases. CDR3 region: CASSFQASRRSPLHF. The DNA of the CDR3 is TGTGCCAGCAGTTTTCAGGCATCGAGACGGTCACCCCTCCACTTT.